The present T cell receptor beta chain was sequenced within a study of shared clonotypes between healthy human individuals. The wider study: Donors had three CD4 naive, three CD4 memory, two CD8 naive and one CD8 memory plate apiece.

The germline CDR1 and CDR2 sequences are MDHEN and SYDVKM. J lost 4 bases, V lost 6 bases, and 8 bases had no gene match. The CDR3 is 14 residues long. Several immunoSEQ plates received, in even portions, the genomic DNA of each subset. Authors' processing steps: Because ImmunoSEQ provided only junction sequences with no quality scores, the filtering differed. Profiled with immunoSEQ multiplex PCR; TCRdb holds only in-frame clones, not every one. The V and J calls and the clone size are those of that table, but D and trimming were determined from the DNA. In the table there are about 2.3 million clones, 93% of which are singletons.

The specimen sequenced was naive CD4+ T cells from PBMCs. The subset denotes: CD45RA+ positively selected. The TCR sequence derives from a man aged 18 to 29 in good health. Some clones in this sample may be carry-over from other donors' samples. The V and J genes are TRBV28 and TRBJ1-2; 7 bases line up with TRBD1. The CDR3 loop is CASSPGGQLYGYTF. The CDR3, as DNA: TGTGCCAGCAGCCCCGGGGGACAGCTCTATGGCTACACCTTC.